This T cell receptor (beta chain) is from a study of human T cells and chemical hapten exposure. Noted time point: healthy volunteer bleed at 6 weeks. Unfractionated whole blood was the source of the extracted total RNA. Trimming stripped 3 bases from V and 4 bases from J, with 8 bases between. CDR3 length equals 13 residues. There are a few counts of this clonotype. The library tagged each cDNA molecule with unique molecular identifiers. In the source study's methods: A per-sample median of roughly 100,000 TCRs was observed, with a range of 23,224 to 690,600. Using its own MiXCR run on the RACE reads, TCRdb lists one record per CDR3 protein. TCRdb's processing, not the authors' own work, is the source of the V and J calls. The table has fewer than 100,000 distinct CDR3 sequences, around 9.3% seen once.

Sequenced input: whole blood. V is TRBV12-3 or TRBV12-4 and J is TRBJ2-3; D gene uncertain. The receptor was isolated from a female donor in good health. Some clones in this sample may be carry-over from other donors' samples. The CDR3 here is CASSLPSADTQYF. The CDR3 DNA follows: TGTGCCAGCAGTTTGCCCAGCGCAGATACGCAGTATTTT.